Below are 29 T cell receptor beta chains sequenced from a single sample in a study of T cell responses to AZD1222 COVID-19 vaccine (dated by TCRdb to the early 2020s). Explained via the paper, the time point label denotes: about 28 days (+/-7) after the second vaccine dose. The treatment or condition label on this specimen signifies: meningococcal conjugate vaccine given as trial control. Library construction relied on the immunoSEQ multiplex PCR assay. This is the immuneACCESS table as TCRdb keeps it, with only in-frame sequences that have V and J called. A part of the clones is gone; compared with another copy, unresolved V genes explain less than half, and the rest is unexplained. The sample contains some 110,000 clones, around 86% of them found a single time. 2.5% to 3.5% of the sample is held by the ten biggest clonotypes. Sequences were derived from peripheral blood, sampled 28 days after the second dose of the MenACWY control vaccine. The receptor set was obtained from an adult who received the MenACWY meningococcal vaccine as a control.

This chain uses TRBV7-2 with TRBJ1-5, with D uncertain. The CDR3 length is 15 residues. Deletions cut 4 bases from V and 0 bases from J, with 10 bases between. Per the germline V gene, CDR1 is SGHTA and CDR2 is FQGNSA. The CDR3, as DNA: TGTGCCAGCAGCTCTCACTCTTATAGCAATCAGCCCCAGCATTTT. Protein sequence: CASSSHSYSNQPQHF.

In its sample, this clone was seen a few times. The gene calls are TRBV3-1 (or the pseudogene TRBV3-2) and TRBJ1-2, with 9 bases that match TRBD1. The CDR3 sequence is 16 residues long. V trimming: 1 base; J trimming: 4 bases; junction bases outside the gene matches: 7. The germline gives CDR1 LGHDT, CDR2 YNNKEL (reference sequence). The CDR3 DNA is TGTGCCAGCAGCCAAGGGTGGACAGGGGAATCCTATGGCTACACCTTC. It translates to CASSQGWTGESYGYTF.

The V gene is TRBV29-1, the J gene TRBJ2-7; 11 nucleotides align to TRBD1. The CDR3 is 13 residues long. Trimming at V came to 6 bases and at J to 6 bases, leaving 7 bases not matched to a gene. The V gene's germline CDR1 is SQVTM and CDR2 ANQGSEA. Written as DNA, the CDR3 is TGCAGCGTGGGGACAGGGGGGTTTGCCGAGCAGTACTTC. Its translation: CSVGTGGFAEQYF.

The V call is TRBV7-2, the J call TRBJ2-7, with 8 bases matching TRBD2. The CDR3 has 15 amino acids. With 2 bases clipped from V and 4 bases from J, the junction kept 7 bases outside the gene matches. Germline values: CDR1 SGHTA, CDR2 FQGNSA. In DNA, the CDR3 is TGTGCCAGCAGCTTAAGGAAGGAGCGGGGGTACGAGCAGTACTTC. Protein: CASSLRKERGYEQYF.

V usage is TRBV5-1 and J usage is TRBJ1-2; D gene uncertain. Germline V gives CDR1 SGHRS, CDR2 YFSETQ. V was clipped by 0 bases and J by 0 bases, with 12 bases between them. The CDR3 is 16 residues long. The DNA of the CDR3 is TGCGCCAGCAGCTTGGCCCCCGGCCTAGCTAACTATGGCTACACCTTC. Residues: CASSLAPGLANYGYTF.

The chain joins TRBV6-2 or TRBV6-3 to TRBJ2-6, with 7 bases matching TRBD1. CDR3 size: 17 residues. CDR1 is MNHEY and CDR2 is SVGEGT in the germline V gene. Trimming at V came to 2 bases and at J to 1 base, leaving 5 bases not matched to a gene. Here the CDR3 reads CASSYMGQPSGANVLTF. The CDR3 DNA is TGTGCCAGCAGTTACATGGGACAGCCTTCTGGGGCCAACGTCCTGACTTTC.

The chain links TRBV7-2 to TRBJ1-2; D possibly corresponds to TRBD1 (5 bases). With 5 bases removed from V and 0 bases from J, the gap between germline ends came to 13 bases. The CDR3 extends over 15 amino acids. Germline V lookup: CDR1 SGHTA, CDR2 FQGNSA. The CDR3 DNA reads as TGTGCCAGCAGCCCCTTCAGGGTGGCTAACTATGGCTACACCTTC. This encodes CASSPFRVANYGYTF.

The chain has TRBV5-8 and TRBJ2-3; 8 bases match TRBD2. CDR3 length: 15 amino acids. V trimming: 4 bases; J trimming: 0 bases; junction bases outside the gene matches: 4. Germline V gives CDR1 SGHTS, CDR2 YDEGEE. The CDR3 spells CASSTLAVSTDTQYF. CDR3 in DNA: TGTGCCAGCAGCACACTAGCGGTTAGCACAGATACGCAGTATTTT.

This CDR3 is CASSQDGTAIDEKLFF. CDR3 DNA sequence: TGCGCCAGCAGCCAAGATGGGACAGCTATTGATGAAAAACTGTTTTTT. V gene TRBV4-3 combines with J gene TRBJ1-4, with TRBD1 matching 7 bases. The J segment lost 6 bases and the V segment lost 0 bases, leaving 7 bases of the junction unmatched. This CDR3 has 16 amino acids. Looked up from germline, CDR1 is LGHNA and CDR2 is YSLEER.

The table lists this clone with a count of one. The V and J genes are TRBV6-5 and TRBJ1-2; D is unclear. The V gene's germline CDR1 is MNHEY and CDR2 SVGAGI. V shed 0 bases and J shed 2 bases, with 7 bases lying between them. The length of the CDR3 is 14 residues. CDR3 region: CASSYSPSNYGYTF. The CDR3 DNA sequence: TGTGCCAGCAGTTACTCTCCCAGCAACTATGGCTACACCTTC.

The rearrangement joins TRBV9 to TRBJ1-2; TRBD1 matches at 9 bases. This CDR3 spans 17 amino acids. CDR1 is SGDLS, CDR2 YYNGEE, per germline. V trimming: 3 bases; J trimming: 8 bases; junction bases outside the gene matches: 17. The CDR3 nucleotides read TGTGCCAGCAGCGGCCAACGCGCGGGACAGGGTTTGGTGGGCTACACCTTC. This sequence encodes CASSGQRAGQGLVGYTF. The full variable domain, its missing parts supplied by reference TRBV9 and TRBJ1-2, is DSGVTQTPKHLITATGQRVTLRCSPRSGDLSVYWYQQSLDQGLQFLIQYYNGEERAKGNILERFSAQQFPDLHSELNLSSLELGDSALYFCASSGQRAGQGLVGYTFGSGTRLTVV.

The table lists this clone with a count of one. J is TRBJ2-2 and V is TRBV2; 10 nucleotides match TRBD1. There are 16 residues in the CDR3. V was clipped by 5 bases and J by 7 bases; unmatched bases: 10. CDR1 is SNHLY, CDR2 FYNNEI, per germline. The CDR3 reads CASSFDRGRDLGELFF. CDR3 DNA: TGTGCCAGCAGTTTCGACAGGGGGCGCGATCTCGGGGAGCTGTTTTTT.

The gene calls are TRBV19 and TRBJ1-5; a possible D gene is TRBD1 (6 bases). The CDR3 contains 17 residues. V dropped 9 bases and J dropped 4 bases, with 25 bases sitting between them. CDR1 LNHDA and CDR2 SQIVND come from the germline V gene (reference sequence). The CDR3 nucleotides are TGTGCCAGCATGGGGGGCCCGGGGGGTAACTCAAATCAGCCCCAGCATTTT. It translates to CASMGGPGGNSNQPQHF.

J is TRBJ2-3 and V is TRBV7-3, with TRBD1 as a possible D gene (6 bases). V dropped 5 bases and J dropped 2 bases, with 14 bases sitting between them. Germline V gives CDR1 SGHTA, CDR2 FQGTGA. The CDR3 is 15 amino acids. DNA for the CDR3: TGTGCCAGCAGCCCCTCAAGGGGGTACACAGATACGCAGTATTTT. Its translation: CASSPSRGYTDTQYF.

The chain is built from TRBV5-6 and TRBJ1-1; D gene unclear. Germline CDR1 and CDR2: SGHDT and YYEEEE. Trimming pared 4 bases from V and 3 bases from J, leaving 16 bases between. The CDR3 is 15 amino acids. CDR3 nucleotide sequence: TGTGCCAGCAGCCTTAACGAGGGTTCTTACACTGAAGCTTTCTTT. Protein: CASSLNEGSYTEAFF.

The CDR3 region has the DNA TGTGCCAGCAGCAAAGGACAGGGGGCGGGTACCGGGGAGCTGTTTTTT. Translation: CASSKGQGAGTGELFF. V usage is TRBV7-2 and J usage is TRBJ2-2, with 11 bases fitting TRBD1. Germline loops: CDR1 SGHTA, CDR2 FQGNSA. The J segment lost 5 bases and the V segment lost 5 bases, leaving 7 bases of the junction unmatched. The CDR3 runs 16 residues. Full variable domain (missing parts from reference TRBV7-2 and TRBJ2-2): GAGVSQSPSNKVTEKGKDVELRCDPISGHTALYWYRQSLGQGLEFLIYFQGNSAPDKSGLPSDRFSAERTGGSVSTLTIQRTQQEDSAVYLCASSKGQGAGTGELFFGEGSRLTVL.

The chain recombines TRBV4-3 with TRBJ2-2; TRBD1 or TRBD2 may be the D gene (6 bases each). The V gene's germline CDR1 is LGHNA and CDR2 YSLEER. Deletions cut 1 base from V and 4 bases from J, with 10 bases between. CDR3 length: 15 residues. CDR3 residues: CASSQGGAATGELFF. The DNA of the CDR3 is TGCGCCAGCAGCCAAGGGGGGGCGGCCACCGGGGAGCTGTTTTTT.

This chain uses TRBV2 with TRBJ2-3; 9 bases are a match to TRBD1. Per the germline V gene, CDR1 is SNHLY and CDR2 is FYNNEI. V lost 7 bases and J lost 3; bases outside the gene matches: 5. The CDR3 runs 14 residues. CDR3 protein: CASTRTGETDTQYF. The CDR3, as DNA: TGTGCCAGCACGAGGACAGGGGAGACAGATACGCAGTATTTT.

The rearrangement joins TRBV7-2 to TRBJ2-2, with 8 bases lining up with TRBD1. V shed 5 bases, J shed 4 bases, and the junction held 12 bases outside the gene matches. Germline assignment: CDR1 SGHTA and CDR2 FQGNSA. The CDR3 length is 17 residues. CDR3: CASSTQTGVAGTGELFF. DNA for the CDR3: TGTGCCAGCAGCACCCAGACAGGGGTTGCGGGCACCGGGGAGCTGTTTTTT.

The V call is TRBV3-1 (or the pseudogene TRBV3-2), the J call TRBJ1-6; no clear D. V was trimmed by 0 bases and J by 6 bases, leaving 6 bases between them. CDR3 size: 14 residues. Germline CDR1 and CDR2: LGHDT and YNNKEL (reference sequence). CDR3 coding DNA: TGTGCCAGCAGCCAAGAAGGCAGTAATTCACCCCTCCACTTT. Protein product: CASSQEGSNSPLHF.

The V gene is TRBV4-2, the J gene TRBJ2-5; 7 nucleotides match TRBD1. Per germline, CDR1 LGHNA and CDR2 YNFKEQ. This CDR3 contains 17 residues. V trimming: 2 bases; J trimming: 4 bases; junction bases outside the gene matches: 13. The CDR3 DNA reads as TGTGCCAGCAGCCAATCAGACAGGGCAATCGTTTTAGAGACCCAGTACTTC. Translating gives CASSQSDRAIVLETQYF.

This chain connects TRBV5-6 to TRBJ1-5, with D hard to call. The CDR3 contains 13 residues. The germline V gene has CDR1 SGHDT and CDR2 YYEEEE. Deletions cut 2 bases from V and 0 bases from J, with 3 bases between. The CDR3 here is CASSFGSNQPQHF. CDR3 in DNA: TGTGCCAGCAGCTTTGGTAGCAATCAGCCCCAGCATTTT.

This clone has only one observation. J is TRBJ2-5 and V is TRBV5-1; TRBD2 matches 7 bases. CDR1 SGHRS and CDR2 YFSETQ come from the germline V gene. V shed 2 bases, J shed 5 bases, and the junction held 6 bases outside the gene matches. The CDR3 is 14 amino acids. The CDR3 is CASSLSSLAETQYF. CDR3 nucleotide sequence: TGCGCCAGCAGCTTATCATCACTAGCGGAGACCCAGTACTTC. Together with reference TRBV5-1 and TRBJ2-5, the CDR3 gives the full variable domain: KAGVTQTPRYLIKTRGQQVTLSCSPISGHRSVSWYQQTPGQGLQFLFEYFSETQRNKGNFPGRFSGRQFSNSRSEMNVSTLELGDSALYLCASSLSSLAETQYFGPGTRLLVL.

The chain carries TRBV28 and TRBJ2-7; perhaps TRBD1 as D (6 bases). This CDR3 is 15 amino acids long. V was cut by 3 bases and J by 0 bases, with 12 bases left in between. Looked up from germline, CDR1 is MDHEN and CDR2 is SYDVKM. CDR3 in amino acids: CASSFRGQISYEQYF. CDR3 in DNA: TGTGCCAGCAGTTTCCGTGGACAGATCTCCTACGAGCAGTACTTC.

The chain links TRBV7-2 to TRBJ2-7; D tentatively reads TRBD1 or TRBD2 (6 bases each). V lost 5 bases and J 6 bases, leaving 14 bases between the germline ends. This CDR3 contains 13 residues. Germline CDR1 is SGHTA and CDR2 is FQGNSA. The CDR3 sequence is CASSGQQGGEQYF. DNA for the CDR3: TGTGCCAGCAGCGGTCAACAGGGAGGCGAGCAGTACTTC.

The gene calls are TRBV28 and TRBJ1-2; D is unclear. Trimming removed 2 bases from V and 7 bases from J, with 8 bases in between. The CDR3 runs to 12 residues. Germline V CDR1 and CDR2: MDHEN, SYDVKM. The CDR3: CASSLRLSGYTF. The CDR3 bases are TGTGCCAGCAGTTTAAGGTTAAGTGGCTACACCTTC.

The V gene is TRBV7-6, the J gene TRBJ2-1; 14 positions agree with TRBD2. CDR1 and CDR2 from the germline V gene are SGHVS and FNYEAQ. The CDR3 has 16 residues. After removal of 5 bases from V and 13 bases from J, the junction contained 13 bases not matched to a gene. CDR3 coding DNA: TGTGCCAGCAGCCAAGTTATTGGGACTAGCGGGGGATCCCAGTTCTTC. Translating it yields CASSQVIGTSGGSQFF.

The chain joins TRBV5-1 to TRBJ2-1, with 15 nucleotides matching TRBD2. Trimming at V came to 2 bases and at J to 0 bases, leaving 6 bases not matched to a gene. This CDR3 is 19 amino acids long. The germline CDR1 and CDR2 sequences are SGHRS and YFSETQ. The CDR3: CASSLGLAGGPSSYNEQFF. The CDR3, as DNA: TGCGCCAGCAGCTTAGGACTAGCGGGGGGGCCAAGCTCCTACAATGAGCAGTTCTTC.

This clone was observed once. The chain employs TRBV12-3 or TRBV12-4 and TRBJ1-4, with TRBD1 matching over 7 bases. Germline trimming cut 4 bases from V and 10 bases from J; bases unmatched to any gene: 3. This CDR3 has 12 residues. The CDR3 DNA reads as TGTGCCAGCAGTTCCAACAGGGGAAAACTGTTTTTT. It yields the protein CASSSNRGKLFF.